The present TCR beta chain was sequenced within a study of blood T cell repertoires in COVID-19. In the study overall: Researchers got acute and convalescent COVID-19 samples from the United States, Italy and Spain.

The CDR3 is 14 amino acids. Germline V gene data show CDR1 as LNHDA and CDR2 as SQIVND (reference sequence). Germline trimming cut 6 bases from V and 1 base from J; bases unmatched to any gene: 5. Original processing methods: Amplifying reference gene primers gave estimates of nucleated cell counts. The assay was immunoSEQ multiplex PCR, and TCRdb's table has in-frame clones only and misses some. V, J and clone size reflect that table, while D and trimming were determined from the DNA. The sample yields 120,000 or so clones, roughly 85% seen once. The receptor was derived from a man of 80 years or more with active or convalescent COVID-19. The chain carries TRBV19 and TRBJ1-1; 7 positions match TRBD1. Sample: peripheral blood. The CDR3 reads CASRFRDRNTEAFF. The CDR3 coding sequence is TGTGCCAGTAGGTTCCGGGACAGGAACACTGAAGCTTTCTTT.